Sequencing of this T cell receptor beta chain was carried out in a study of T cells after yellow fever vaccination. Study as a whole: Preparing low-cell-number fractions relied on SMART-Seq v4 Ultra Low Input.

This clonotype came up many times. Its antigen is undetermined. The CDR3 has 13 residues. V gave up 4 bases and J gave up 4 bases; unmatched junction bases: 4. MiXCR, applied by TCRdb to the 5' RACE reads, yields one record per CDR3 protein. The sample has some 600,000 distinct CDR3 sequences; 9% to 15% are singletons. Notes on the study in general: At around 95% for CD4 and approximately 88% for CD8, most primary-vaccination clones showed up again after the booster. Some clonotypes, a small share, were shared between CD4 and CD8 compartments.

This rearrangement joins TRBV12-3 or TRBV12-4 to TRBJ2-7, with 7 bases that match TRBD1. Sequencing was performed on PBMCs, taken on the day of the yellow fever booster vaccination. The TCR sequence derives from a man under 40 who received the YFV17D yellow fever vaccine. CDR3 sequence: CASSSRQGYEQYF. The CDR3 DNA sequence: TGTGCCAGCAGTTCCAGACAGGGTTACGAGCAGTACTTC.